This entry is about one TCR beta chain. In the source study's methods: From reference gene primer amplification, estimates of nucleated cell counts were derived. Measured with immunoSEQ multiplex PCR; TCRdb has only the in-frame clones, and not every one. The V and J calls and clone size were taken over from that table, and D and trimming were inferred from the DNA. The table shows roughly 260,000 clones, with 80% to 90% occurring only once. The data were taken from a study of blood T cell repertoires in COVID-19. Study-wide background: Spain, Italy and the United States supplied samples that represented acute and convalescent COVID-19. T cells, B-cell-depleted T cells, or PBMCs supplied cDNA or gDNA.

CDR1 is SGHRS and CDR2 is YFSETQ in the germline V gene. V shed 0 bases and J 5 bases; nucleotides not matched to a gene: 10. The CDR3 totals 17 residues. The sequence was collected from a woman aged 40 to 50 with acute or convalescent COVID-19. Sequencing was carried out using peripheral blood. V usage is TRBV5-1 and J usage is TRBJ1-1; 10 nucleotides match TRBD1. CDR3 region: CASSLGTGGGRGTEAFF. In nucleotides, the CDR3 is TGCGCCAGCAGCTTGGGGACAGGGGGTGGCCGCGGGACTGAAGCTTTCTTT.